This entry features one TCR beta chain sequence. Its target is not known. These data are taken from a study of stem cell transplantation in POMP-related autoinflammatory disease. Study as a whole: The study hypothesized thymoproteasome defects skew the TRB repertoire via impaired CD8+ selection. Study results and limitations: Unique TRB V-J gene pairings were limited in number in patients with PRAID.

PRAID combined immunodeficiency and autoinflammation. Clones were read by immunoSEQ multiplex PCR, and TCRdb kept only the in-frame ones, dropping some. The sample lists some 33,000 clones, around nine tenths occurring once. Germline V gene sequence: CDR1 MNHNS, CDR2 SASEGT. The CDR3 has 14 residues. Trimming took off 1 base at V and 3 bases at J, with 9 bases between the two ends. The chain recombines TRBV6-1 with TRBJ1-1; no definite D call. Sample: CD4+ T cells from PBMCs, taken before stem cell transplantation. The TCR sequence derives from a human donor with POMP-related autoinflammation and immune dysregulation (PRAID). The CDR3 protein is CASSEDPRDTEAFF. The CDR3 nucleotides read TGTGCCAGCAGTGAAGACCCCAGAGACACTGAAGCTTTCTTT.